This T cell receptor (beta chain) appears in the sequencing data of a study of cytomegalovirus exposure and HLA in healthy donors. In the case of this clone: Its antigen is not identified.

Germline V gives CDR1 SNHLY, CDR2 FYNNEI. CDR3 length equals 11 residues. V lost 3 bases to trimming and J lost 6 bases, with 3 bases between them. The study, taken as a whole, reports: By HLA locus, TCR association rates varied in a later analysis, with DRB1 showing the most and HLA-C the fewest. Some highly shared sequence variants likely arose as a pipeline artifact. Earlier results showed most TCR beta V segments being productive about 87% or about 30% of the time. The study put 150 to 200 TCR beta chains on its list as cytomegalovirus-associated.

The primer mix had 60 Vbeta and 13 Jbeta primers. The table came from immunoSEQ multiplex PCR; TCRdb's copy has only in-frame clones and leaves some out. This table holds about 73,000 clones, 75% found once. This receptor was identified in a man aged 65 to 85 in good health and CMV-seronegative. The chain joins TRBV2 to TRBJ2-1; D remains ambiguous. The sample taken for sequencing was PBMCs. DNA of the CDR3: TGTGCCAGCAGTGACTTCAATGAGCAGTTCTTC. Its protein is CASSDFNEQFF.